A selection of T cell receptor beta chains follows, all from one sample in a study of OX40 agonist ivuxolimab in advanced cancers. Method: immunoSEQ multiplex PCR; TCRdb's copy keeps in-frame clones and lacks some. The sample shows more than 85,000 clones, roughly nine tenths of them seen only once. This sample comprised CD4+ or CD8+ T cells sorted from blood, obtained in a trial of the OX40 agonist ivuxolimab. These receptors were collected from an adult with an advanced solid tumor such as melanoma, head and neck, liver or kidney cancer. Both conserved end residues are part of each CDR3. The D gene is left open where the match is weak. Size is omitted from some rows. Given values are once, few, many or a class for expanded clones.

CASSLKGAFVSGANVLTF	TGTGCCAGCAGCTTGAAGGGGGCGTTCGTGTCTGGGGCCAACGTCCTGACTTTC	TRBD1	.	TRBJ2-6	TRBV5-4
CASSSSSGGLTGELFF	TGTGCCAGCAGCTCCTCTAGTGGGGGCCTCACCGGGGAGCTGTTTTTT	.	.	TRBJ2-2	TRBV5-4
CASSYDRSLNQPQHF	TGTGCCAGCAGTTACGACAGGTCCCTTAATCAGCCCCAGCATTTT	.	.	TRBJ1-5	TRBV6-5
CASSPALGGLNYGYTF	TGTGCCAGCAGCCCTGCTCTGGGGGGCCTGAACTATGGCTACACCTTC	.	once	TRBJ1-2	TRBV7-9
CASSLSGLYSNQPQHF	TGTGCCAGCAGCTTAAGTGGACTTTATAGCAATCAGCCCCAGCATTTT	.	.	TRBJ1-5	TRBV7-3
CASSMGLAGRTDTQYF	TGTGCCAGTAGTATGGGACTAGCGGGTCGCACAGATACGCAGTATTTT	TRBD2	.	TRBJ2-3	TRBV19
CASSRGREKLFF	TGTGCCAGCAGCCGGGGACGCGAAAAACTGTTTTTT	.	.	TRBJ1-4	TRBV5-8
CASSSRLAGVEDTQYF	TGTGCCAGCAGCTCTCGACTAGCGGGGGTTGAAGATACGCAGTATTTT	TRBD2	.	TRBJ2-3	TRBV5-6
CATTLGQGRQPQHF	TGTGCCACCACCCTCGGACAGGGGCGCCAGCCCCAGCATTTT	TRBD1	.	TRBJ1-5	TRBV15
CSGWTGRTGELFF	TGCAGCGGGTGGACAGGGCGCACCGGGGAGCTGTTTTTT	TRBD1	.	TRBJ2-2	TRBV29-1
CASSSLGKAAHEQYF	TGTGCCAGCAGTTCCCTGGGCAAGGCAGCCCACGAGCAGTACTTC	.	.	TRBJ2-7	TRBV27
CASSLNNPVYGYTF	TGTGCCAGCAGCTTAAATAACCCGGTCTATGGCTACACCTTC	.	.	TRBJ1-2	TRBV7-2
CASSLERGAGGNEQFF	TGTGCCAGCAGCTTAGAGCGGGGAGCGGGGGGCAATGAGCAGTTCTTC	TRBD2	.	TRBJ2-1	TRBV7-2
CASSLDVSVAKNIQYF	TGTGCCAGCAGCTTAGATGTGTCAGTAGCCAAAAACATTCAGTACTTC	.	.	TRBJ2-4	TRBV7-2
CASSLFVARDNEQFF	TGTGCTAGCAGCTTATTTGTAGCACGAGACAATGAGCAGTTCTTC	.	.	TRBJ2-1	TRBV7-7
CASSLGGIDQPQHF	TGTGCCAGCAGCTTAGGCGGGATCGATCAGCCCCAGCATTTT	.	.	TRBJ1-5	TRBV7-8
CASSPYGTSSSTQYF	TGTGCCAGCAGCCCCTACGGGACTAGTTCGAGTACGCAGTATTTT	TRBD2	.	TRBJ2-3	TRBV4-2
CASSLSSGTQETQYF	TGCGCCAGCAGCTTGTCTAGCGGGACACAAGAGACCCAGTACTTC	TRBD2	.	TRBJ2-5	TRBV5-1
CASSLPETNYGYTF	TGTGCCAGCAGCCTACCTGAAACTAACTATGGCTACACCTTC	.	.	TRBJ1-2	TRBV5-4
CASSFSAGASTDTQYF	TGTGCCAGCAGCTTTTCAGCGGGGGCCAGCACAGATACGCAGTATTTT	TRBD2	few	TRBJ2-3	TRBV11-2
CASSIERQNYYTF	TGTGCCAGTAGTATAGAACGGCAGAACTACTACACCTTC	.	.	TRBJ1-2	TRBV19
CASSATGEINGYTF	TGTGCCAGCAGCGCGACAGGGGAGATCAATGGCTACACCTTC	TRBD1	.	TRBJ1-2	TRBV7-9
CASSFRATAHNEQFF	TGTGCCAGCAGCTTCCGGGCGACAGCCCACAATGAGCAGTTCTTC	.	.	TRBJ2-1	TRBV5-4
CASSYRGLGTEAFF	TGTGCCAGCAGCTACAGGGGGCTGGGCACTGAAGCTTTCTTT	TRBD1	.	TRBJ1-1	TRBV5-6
CASSNIAGGEKLFF	TGTGCCAGTAGTAATATAGCAGGGGGCGAAAAACTGTTTTTT	TRBD1	once	TRBJ1-4	TRBV19
CSVFPQGAKNIQYF	TGCAGCGTCTTTCCACAGGGAGCCAAAAACATTCAGTACTTC	.	.	TRBJ2-4	TRBV29-1
CSVQQGVDGYTF	TGCAGCGTCCAACAGGGAGTGGATGGCTACACCTTC	.	.	TRBJ1-2	TRBV29-1
CASSSYSNQPQHF	TGTGCCAGCAGCTCCTATAGCAATCAGCCCCAGCATTTT	.	.	TRBJ1-5	TRBV5-6
CASSLSREPRGEQYF	TGTGCCAGCAGTTTGTCGCGGGAGCCGAGAGGCGAGCAGTACTTC	TRBD2	.	TRBJ2-7	TRBV28
CASRDYNEQFF	TGTGCCAGTAGGGATTACAATGAGCAGTTCTTC	.	.	TRBJ2-1	TRBV19
CAISDPGLAGGRVGEQYF	TGTGCCATCAGTGACCCGGGACTAGCGGGGGGCCGGGTAGGCGAGCAGTACTTC	TRBD2	.	TRBJ2-7	TRBV10-3
CASSSKDVGYGYTF	TGCGCCAGCAGCTCGAAGGACGTGGGCTATGGCTACACCTTC	.	.	TRBJ1-2	TRBV5-1
CASSLVTYEQYF	TGTGCCAGCAGCTTAGTGACCTACGAGCAGTACTTC	.	few	TRBJ2-7	TRBV11-2
CASSPEVQETQYF	TGTGCCAGCAGCCCGGAGGTCCAAGAGACCCAGTACTTC	.	.	TRBJ2-5	TRBV6-4
CASRPRWSSYEQYF	TGTGCCAGCAGACCACGGTGGAGCTCCTACGAGCAGTACTTC	.	once	TRBJ2-7	TRBV11-1
CASSHRGPLDTEAFF	TGTGCCAGCAGCCACCGGGGCCCCCTTGACACTGAAGCTTTCTTT	.	.	TRBJ1-1	TRBV11-2
CASSPRRGSSRQYF	TGTGCCAGCAGCCCCCGACGGGGATCGTCCCGGCAGTACTTC	.	.	TRBJ2-7	TRBV7-9